Below, 8 T cell receptor beta chains from the same sample are listed, as sequenced in a study of cytomegalovirus exposure and HLA in healthy donors. Here immunoSEQ multiplex PCR was the method, and the copy in TCRdb shows in-frame clones only, minus some. Here the sample spans roughly 56,000 clones, more than 80% being singletons. Sample: PBMCs. The receptors were sampled from a man between 18 and 29 years old in good health and CMV-seronegative.

This clone has just a few counts. Other nucleotide sequences from this sample produce the same CDR3. The CDR3 protein is CASSLGLAYNEQFF. CDR3 DNA: TGTGCCAGCAGCTTAGGACTGGCGTACAATGAGCAGTTCTTC. The chain has TRBV7-9 and TRBJ2-1; no definite D call. CDR3 length: 14 amino acids. Trimming took 1 base from V and 4 from J, leaving 8 bases between them. Germline assignment: CDR1 SEHNR and CDR2 FQNEAQ (reference sequence).

The chain links TRBV9 to TRBJ1-1; D is perhaps TRBD1 (5 bases). This CDR3 is built from 15 residues. V shed 0 bases and J shed 6 bases, with 15 bases lying between them. In germline, CDR1 is SGDLS, CDR2 YYNGEE. The CDR3 sequence: CASSVAGAGSAEAFF. DNA for the CDR3: TGTGCCAGCAGCGTAGCCGGGGCCGGGAGCGCTGAAGCTTTCTTT. The whole variable domain, remainder taken from reference TRBV9 and TRBJ1-1, is DSGVTQTPKHLITATGQRVTLRCSPRSGDLSVYWYQQSLDQGLQFLIQYYNGEERAKGNILERFSAQQFPDLHSELNLSSLELGDSALYFCASSVAGAGSAEAFFGQGTRLTVV.

The chain joins TRBV7-8 to TRBJ2-5; TRBD2 matches at 13 bases. Germline values: CDR1 SGHVS, CDR2 FQNEAQ. This CDR3 comprises 16 residues. The V segment lost 5 bases and the J segment 0 bases; nucleotides outside the gene matches: 3. CDR3 in amino acids: CASSRGLAGYQETQYF. The CDR3 coding sequence is TGTGCCAGCAGCCGGGGACTAGCGGGGTACCAAGAGACCCAGTACTTC.

This chain connects TRBV27 to TRBJ2-3; 12 bases are a match to TRBD2. Germline V gene lookup returns CDR1 MNHEY and CDR2 SMNVEV (reference sequence). The J segment lost 3 bases and the V segment lost 6 bases, leaving 4 bases of the junction unmatched. The CDR3 is made up of 15 amino acids. CDR3 amino acids: CASRRTSGKTDTQYF. In DNA form, the CDR3 reads TGTGCCAGCAGAAGGACTAGCGGGAAGACAGATACGCAGTATTTT.

This chain joins TRBV19 and TRBJ2-2; possible D gene TRBD2, 6 bases. V was shortened by 8 bases and J by 7 bases, with 11 bases between the two germline ends. CDR1 is LNHDA and CDR2 is SQIVND in the germline V gene (reference sequence). The CDR3 covers 12 residues. The CDR3 protein is CASGGVSGELFF. The CDR3 bases are TGTGCCAGTGGCGGGGTCAGCGGGGAGCTGTTTTTT.

This CDR3 is CASSSRTSGVPEQFF. Written as DNA, the CDR3 is TGTGCCAGTAGTTCACGGACTAGCGGTGTCCCGGAGCAGTTCTTC. The chain joins TRBV19 to TRBJ2-1; 10 positions match TRBD2. The CDR3 loop spans 15 amino acids. CDR1 and CDR2 (germline): LNHDA, SQIVND (reference sequence). J was trimmed by 10 bases and V by 5 bases; bases with no gene match: 11.

This chain connects TRBV5-6 to TRBJ2-2, with D possibly matching TRBD2 (5 bases). The CDR3 has 14 residues. Trimming cost V 1 base and J 7 bases, with 11 bases left between them. Germline CDR1 and CDR2: SGHDT and YYEEEE. CDR3 coding DNA: TGTGCCAGCAGCTTGCTGGGGAGCGTCGGGGAGCTGTTTTTT. The encoded protein is CASSLLGSVGELFF.

The rearrangement uses TRBV14 and TRBJ2-7, with D possibly being TRBD1 (6 bases). The CDR3 covers 12 residues. Germline CDR1 SGHDN, CDR2 FVKESK. Trimming took off 5 bases at V and 4 bases at J, with 9 bases between the two ends. The CDR3 protein is CASSFRGYEQYF. The CDR3 DNA reads as TGTGCCAGCAGCTTCAGGGGTTACGAGCAGTACTTC.